The 32 T cell receptor beta chains below were found in one sample sequenced in a study of T cell repertoires in cytomegalovirus infection. For these receptors, no antigen is known. TCRdb itself ran the reads through MiXCR, one entry per CDR3 protein. The sample holds about 480,000 distinct CDR3 sequences, more than 30% seen once. Source: cultured PBMCs, taken from culture after CMV antigen stimulation. These receptors were obtained from a human donor in good health (CMV status not recorded). Some clones in this sample may be carry-over from other donors' samples.

This clonotype was seen a handful of times. The chain recombines TRBV11-2 with TRBJ2-2, with 11 bases identical to TRBD2. The CDR3 spans 18 residues. V trimming: 1 base; J trimming: 7 bases; junction bases outside the gene matches: 11. Germline V CDR1 and CDR2: SGHAT, FQNNGV. The CDR3 is CASSLAPRLAGNLGELFF. The CDR3 DNA reads TGTGCCAGCAGCTTAGCCCCTCGACTAGCGGGAAACCTCGGGGAGCTGTTTTTT.

This clonotype was counted many times. The rearrangement uses TRBV7-2 and TRBJ1-2, with D tentatively TRBD1 (6 bases). Germline V CDR1 and CDR2: SGHTA, FQGNSA. Deletions cut 1 base from V and 3 bases from J, with 12 bases between. CDR3 length equals 15 residues. The CDR3 DNA reads TGTGCCAGCAGCTTAGGGGGGCGGGGGGACTATGGCTACACCTTC. The encoded protein is CASSLGGRGDYGYTF.

This clonotype was found a few times. Its ends do not fully match the called genes, so a read error is possible. The rearrangement uses TRBV4-1 and TRBJ2-5; tentatively, D is TRBD2 (5 bases). CDR1 and CDR2 from the germline V gene are MGHRA and YSYEKL. There are 13 residues in the CDR3. The CDR3 nucleotides read TGCGCCAGCAGCCAAGACAAAACTAGTCCGGTTTCGTTC. Translating it yields CASSQDKTSPVSF.

The rearrangement links TRBV7-3 to TRBJ1-1; D is unclear. The germline V gene encodes CDR1 SGHTA and CDR2 FQGTGA. Trimming took off 5 bases at V and 6 bases at J, with 13 bases between the two ends. The CDR3 contains 13 residues. The CDR3 reads CASSPSSYAEAFF. The CDR3 coding sequence is TGTGCCAGCAGCCCATCCTCCTACGCTGAAGCTTTCTTT.

In this sample, this clonotype turned up a few times. This rearrangement joins TRBV7-9 to TRBJ2-1; 9 bases match TRBD2. The CDR3 has 15 amino acids. CDR1 and CDR2 from the germline V gene are SEHNR and FQNEAQ (reference sequence). V gave up 6 bases and J gave up 6 bases; unmatched junction bases: 9. CDR3 DNA: TGTGCCAGCAGGGGGGGACTAGCCCATTTCAATGAGCAGTTCTTC. Translating it yields CASRGGLAHFNEQFF. Variable domain in full (rest from reference TRBV7-9 and TRBJ2-1): DTGVSQNPRHKITKRGQNVTFRCDPISEHNRLYWYRQTLGQGPEFLTYFQNEAQLEKSRLLSDRFSAERPKGSFSTLEIQRTEQGDSAMYLCASRGGLAHFNEQFFGPGTRLTVL.

Ten or more counts support this clonotype. The chain employs TRBV27 and TRBJ2-2; TRBD2 might be the D (5 bases). This CDR3 is built from 15 residues. Between the trimmed V and J ends, which lost 2 bases and 1 base, there was a span of 8 bases. CDR1 and CDR2 from the germline V gene are MNHEY and SMNVEV (reference sequence). For the CDR3, the DNA is TGTGCCAGCAGTTTACTGGGGAGGAACACCGGGGAGCTGTTTTTT. It yields the protein CASSLLGRNTGELFF.

This clonotype showed up just a few times. CDR3 in amino acids: CASSPSQGAQPQHF. The CDR3 DNA follows: TGTGCCAGCAGCCCGTCGCAGGGGGCCCAGCCCCAGCATTTT. V is TRBV7-2 and J is TRBJ1-5; 8 bases line up with TRBD1. This CDR3 has 14 residues. The V and J ends lost 5 bases and 7 bases, in that order; junction bases with no gene match: 7. The V gene's germline CDR1 is SGHTA and CDR2 FQGNSA.

The table lists this clonotype with a few counts. For the CDR3, the DNA is TGTGCCAGCAGCTCGCAGACATATGGCGGGGAGCTGTTTTTT. Translating gives CASSSQTYGGELFF. This chain joins TRBV5-4 and TRBJ2-2; D uncertain. This CDR3 is 14 amino acids long. Germline lookup yields CDR1 SGHNT and CDR2 YYREEE (reference sequence). Trimming pared 3 bases from V and 7 bases from J, leaving 13 bases between.

This clonotype was counted a single time. V usage is TRBV18 and J usage is TRBJ2-3; 9 bases map to TRBD1. In germline, CDR1 is KGHSH, CDR2 LQKENI. V was clipped by 5 bases and J by 5 bases; unmatched bases: 5. CDR3 length equals 14 residues. CDR3 DNA: TGTGCCAGCTCAGGGACAGGGCGTGAAGATACGCAGTATTTT. It codes for CASSGTGREDTQYF.

This clonotype was found a few times. The rearrangement joins TRBV18 to TRBJ2-3; D unclear. Germline V gives CDR1 KGHSH, CDR2 LQKENI. The CDR3 covers 14 residues. V was trimmed by 1 base and J by 6 bases, leaving 11 bases between them. CDR3 nucleotide sequence: TGTGCCAGCTCACCACGGCAACCCCACGATACGCAGTATTTT. Translating gives CASSPRQPHDTQYF.

The chain employs TRBV6-1 and TRBJ2-7, with D tentatively TRBD1 (5 bases). CDR3 size: 15 residues. Germline V lookup: CDR1 MNHNS, CDR2 SASEGT. V was trimmed by 5 bases and J by 1 base, leaving 15 bases between them. In nucleotides, the CDR3 is TGTGCCAGCAGTCCCCGAGTGGGGCGATCCTACGAGCAGTACGTC. It translates to CASSPRVGRSYEQYV.

The rearrangement links TRBV4-1 to TRBJ2-7; D is unresolved. Trimming took off 0 bases at V and 6 bases at J, with 12 bases between the two ends. Germline loops: CDR1 MGHRA, CDR2 YSYEKL. This CDR3 comprises 14 residues. The CDR3 DNA reads as TGCGCCAGCAGCCAAGATGCGGTTACCCTCGAGCAGTACGTC. It translates to CASSQDAVTLEQYV.

This clonotype appeared a few times. The chain uses TRBV19 and TRBJ1-5, with D maybe TRBD1 (5 bases). The germline V gene encodes CDR1 LNHDA and CDR2 SQIVND (reference sequence). The CDR3 contains 13 residues. The V end was cut by 5 bases, the J end by 6 bases, with 11 bases between. This CDR3 is CASSPLRVQPQHF. As DNA, the CDR3 is TGTGCCAGTAGTCCCCTCAGGGTTCAGCCCCAGCATTTT.

Ten or more counts support this clonotype. V gene TRBV7-2 combines with J gene TRBJ2-3, with no clear D. Trimming took 1 base from V and 5 from J, leaving 7 bases between them. This CDR3 is 13 amino acids long. CDR1 and CDR2 from the germline V gene are SGHTA and FQGNSA. CDR3 bases: TGTGCCAGCAGCTTAGTAGGTGTAGATACGCAGTATTTT. Its protein is CASSLVGVDTQYF.

The V and J genes are TRBV28 and TRBJ1-5; D is ambiguous. The V and J ends lost 5 bases and 3 bases respectively, with 14 bases between them. The CDR3 totals 15 residues. Germline-derived CDR1 and CDR2 are MDHEN and SYDVKM. CDR3 nucleotides: TGTGCCAGCAGTGGGGTAGGTGGAAACAATCAGCCCCAGCATTTT. It is translated as CASSGVGGNNQPQHF.

The V and J genes are TRBV20-1 and TRBJ1-2; 8 nucleotides agree with TRBD1. CDR1 is DFQATT and CDR2 is SNEGSKA in the germline V gene (reference sequence). CDR3 length equals 13 residues. V lost 6 bases to trimming and J lost 8 bases; unmatched junction nucleotides: 11. This CDR3 is CSALTQGARGYTF. The CDR3 DNA is TGCAGTGCCCTTACCCAGGGGGCGAGAGGCTACACCTTC.

This clonotype has a count of ten or more. The chain combines TRBV7-2 with TRBJ1-2; D gene uncertain. The CDR3 contains 13 residues. The germline gives CDR1 SGHTA, CDR2 FQGNSA. V was clipped by 4 bases and J by 0 bases, with 6 bases between them. The CDR3 protein is CASSSSPNYGYTF. The CDR3 region has the DNA TGTGCCAGCAGCTCGTCGCCTAACTATGGCTACACCTTC.

The chain combines TRBV7-6 with TRBJ1-1, with D uncertain. V was shortened by 2 bases and J by 8 bases, with 12 bases between the two germline ends. The CDR3 totals 13 residues. Germline values: CDR1 SGHVS, CDR2 FNYEAQ. The CDR3 reads CASSLTRGGEAFF. For the CDR3, the DNA is TGTGCCAGCAGCTTAACCAGAGGCGGCGAAGCTTTCTTT.

This clonotype was seen many times. The V call is TRBV24-1, the J call TRBJ2-1; D is uncertain. Trimming pared 5 bases from V and 7 bases from J, leaving 17 bases between. Germline V lookup: CDR1 KGHDR, CDR2 SFDVKD. The CDR3 runs 15 residues. Here the CDR3 reads CATSVSDRRGNEQFF. CDR3 nucleotide sequence: TGTGCCACCAGTGTCTCGGACCGTCGTGGGAATGAGCAGTTCTTC.

Concerning this clonotype itself: The junction differs from germline at one of its ends, possibly a read error. V usage is TRBV5-1 and J usage is TRBJ2-1, with 11 positions matching TRBD2. The CDR3 length is 15 residues. Germline V gene sequence: CDR1 SGHRS, CDR2 YFSETQ. The CDR3 region has the DNA TGCGCCAGCAGGTTGGGACTAGCGGTGAACAATGAGCAGTTCTTC. Protein sequence: CASRLGLAVNNEQFF.

This clonotype is a singleton in its sample. CDR3 nucleotide sequence: TGTGCCAGTAGTACGGGCAGGGGCGGCAATCAGCCCCAGCATTTT. It yields the protein CASSTGRGGNQPQHF. The J gene is TRBJ1-5, the V gene TRBV19, with D possibly TRBD1 on 6 matching bases. CDR1 and CDR2 from the germline V gene are LNHDA and SQIVND (reference sequence). V gave up 4 bases and J gave up 2 bases, with 12 bases separating them. This CDR3 contains 15 residues. Filled out from reference TRBV19 and TRBJ1-5, the complete variable domain reads DGGITQSPKYLFRKEGQNVTLSCEQNLNHDAMYWYRQDPGQGLRLIYYSQIVNDFQKGDIAEGYSVSREKKESFPLTVTSAQKNPTAFYLCASSTGRGGNQPQHFGDGTRLSIL.

The chain combines TRBV7-6 with TRBJ2-1; D might be TRBD1 (6 bases). CDR3 length: 14 residues. Germline V CDR1 and CDR2: SGHVS, FNYEAQ. Trimming shortened V by 3 bases and J by 7 bases, and 13 bases separated the two germline ends. This CDR3 reads CASSFRGNKNEQFF. In nucleotides, the CDR3 is TGTGCCAGCAGCTTCAGGGGAAATAAGAATGAGCAGTTCTTC. The full variable domain, in which reference TRBV7-6 and TRBJ2-1 provide the parts outside the CDR3, is GAGVSQSPRYKVTKRGQDVALRCDPISGHVSLYWYRQALGQGPEFLTYFNYEAQQDKSGLPNDRFSAERPEGSISTLTIQRTEQRDSAMYRCASSFRGNKNEQFFGPGTRLTVL.

This clonotype was detected ten times or more. The chain links TRBV12-3 or TRBV12-4 to TRBJ1-6, with D perhaps TRBD1 (5 bases). Trimming left V 7 bases short and J 7 bases short, with 11 bases between. The CDR3 is made up of 13 amino acids. In DNA form, the CDR3 reads TGTGCCAGCAAAGGGGATGGGAATTCACCCCTCCACTTT. The encoded protein is CASKGDGNSPLHF.

The chain employs TRBV10-1 and TRBJ2-7; D may be TRBD2 (5 bases). Trimming stripped 6 bases from V and 3 bases from J, with 21 bases between. The CDR3 has 16 amino acids. Germline values: CDR1 WNHNN, CDR2 SYGVQD (reference sequence). Here the CDR3 DNA reads TGCGCCAGCAGGCAACACGACCCCCGAGGGAGCTACGAGCAGTACGTC. Translated: CASRQHDPRGSYEQYV.

A remark on this clonotype: At one end the junction does not follow the germline gene, possibly because of a read error. The rearrangement uses TRBV7-7 and TRBJ2-1, with 9 bases aligning to TRBD2. The CDR3 length is 16 residues. Germline V lookup: CDR1 SSHAT, CDR2 FNYEAQ (reference sequence). This CDR3 is CASSLAGHSSYNEQFF. In nucleotides, the CDR3 is TGTGCCAGCAGCCTAGCGGGGCACAGCTCCTACAATGAGCAGTTCTTC.

This clonotype was seen many times. One end of the junction is discordant with germline, which a read error may explain. V usage is TRBV5-1 and J usage is TRBJ1-1, with 7 positions matching TRBD1. This CDR3 region has 15 residues. Germline V gene sequence: CDR1 SGHRS, CDR2 YFSETQ. Written as DNA, the CDR3 is TGTGCCAGCAGCTTAGGTGGGACAGTGAACACTGAAGCTTTCTTT. It translates to CASSLGGTVNTEAFF.

This clonotype has ten or more counts. The rearrangement joins TRBV6-2 or TRBV6-3 to TRBJ2-2; TRBD1 matches 9 bases. V trimming: 2 bases; J trimming: 7 bases; junction bases outside the gene matches: 8. In germline, CDR1 is MNHEY, CDR2 SVGEGT. The CDR3 consists of 16 residues. The CDR3: CASSYGGDRAIGELFF. The DNA of the CDR3 is TGTGCCAGCAGTTACGGTGGGGACAGGGCGATCGGGGAGCTGTTTTTT.

The chain is built from TRBV7-2 and TRBJ2-5; TRBD2 matches 7 bases. This CDR3 is built from 14 residues. J lost 5 bases, V lost 3 bases, and 6 bases had no gene match. Germline lookup yields CDR1 SGHTA and CDR2 FQGNSA. DNA of the CDR3: TGTGCCAGCAGCTTCAAGCGGGGCACGGAGACCCAGTACTTC. Its protein product is CASSFKRGTETQYF.

This chain links TRBV6-5 with TRBJ2-1, with TRBD2 identical over 9 bases. The CDR3 loop spans 14 amino acids. Germline loops: CDR1 MNHEY, CDR2 SVGAGI. Losses at the gene ends were 8 bases for V and 9 bases for J; bases not matched to a gene: 11. The CDR3 DNA follows: TGTGCCAGCCTTAGCGGGCTAGCGGGAAGTGAGCAGTTCTTC. Translated: CASLSGLAGSEQFF.

This clonotype was seen ten or more times. This chain joins TRBV4-2 and TRBJ2-7, with 10 bases aligning to TRBD1. The junction had 7 bases not matched to a gene; V was cut back by 2 bases and J by 3 bases. The CDR3 is 16 residues long. The V gene's germline CDR1 is LGHNA and CDR2 YNFKEQ. For the CDR3, the DNA is TGTGCCAGCAGCCAACGGGACAGGGGAGGGTTCTACGAGCAGTACTTC. Translation: CASSQRDRGGFYEQYF.

In this sample, this clonotype turned up a few times. V and J are TRBV4-3 and TRBJ1-3; maybe TRBD1 (5 bases). V gave up 0 bases and J gave up 4 bases, with 13 bases separating them. CDR1 is LGHNA, CDR2 YSLEER, per germline. The CDR3 is 16 amino acids. CDR3 residues: CASSQDPQGAGNTIYF. CDR3 coding DNA: TGCGCCAGCAGCCAAGATCCCCAGGGCGCAGGAAACACCATATATTTT.

This chain connects TRBV5-1 to TRBJ2-3; 9 bases fit TRBD1. The length of the CDR3 is 16 residues. Germline CDR1 and CDR2: SGHRS and YFSETQ. V was pared by 3 bases and J by 2 bases, with 7 bases of the junction left unmatched. The CDR3 DNA is TGCGCCAGCAGCTGGACCCGGGACAGGGACACAGATACGCAGTATTTT. Translating gives CASSWTRDRDTDTQYF.